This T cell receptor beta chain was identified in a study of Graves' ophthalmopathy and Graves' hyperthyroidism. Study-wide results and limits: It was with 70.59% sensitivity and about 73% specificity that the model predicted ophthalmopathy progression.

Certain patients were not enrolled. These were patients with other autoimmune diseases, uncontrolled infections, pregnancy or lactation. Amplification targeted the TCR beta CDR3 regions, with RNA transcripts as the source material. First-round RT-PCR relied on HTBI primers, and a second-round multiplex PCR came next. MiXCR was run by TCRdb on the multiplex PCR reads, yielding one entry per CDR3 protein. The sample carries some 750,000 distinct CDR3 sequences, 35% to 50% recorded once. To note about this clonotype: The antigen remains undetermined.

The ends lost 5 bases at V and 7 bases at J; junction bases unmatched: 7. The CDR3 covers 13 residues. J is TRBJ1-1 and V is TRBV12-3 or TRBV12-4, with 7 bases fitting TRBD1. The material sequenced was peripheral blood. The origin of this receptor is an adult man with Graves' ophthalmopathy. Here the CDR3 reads CASSPDRTYEAFF. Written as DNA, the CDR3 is TGTGCCAGCAGTCCGGACAGGACCTATGAAGCTTTCTTT.